This TCR beta chain was sequenced in a study of cytomegalovirus exposure and HLA in healthy donors. From germline, CDR1 is SNHLY and CDR2 FYNNEI. With V trimmed by 5 bases and J by 4 bases, 5 bases remained unmatched. This CDR3 contains 15 residues. PCR employed 60 Vbeta and 13 Jbeta primers. Libraries were prepared by immunoSEQ multiplex PCR; TCRdb keeps only in-frame clonotypes and omits some of them. The sample gives 100,000 to 150,000 clones, about 74% of which show up once; roughly 2.5% is in the top ten. The rearrangement uses TRBV2 and TRBJ1-4; 9 bases are a match to TRBD1. The sequenced sample was PBMCs. The sequence derives from a woman aged 40-49 years in good health and CMV-seropositive. The CDR3 protein is CASSLQGAGNEKLFF. The CDR3 DNA reads as TGTGCCAGCAGTCTACAGGGGGCGGGTAATGAAAAACTGTTTTTT.